A single sample gave rise to the 19 T cell receptor beta chains below, sequenced in a study of blood T cell repertoires in COVID-19. Repertoires were generated with immunoSEQ multiplex PCR, while TCRdb's copy carries only in-frame clones and drops some. The sample holds about 400,000 clones, around 92% seen once. The sample consisted of PBMCs or T cells enriched from blood (not recorded which). These receptors came from a woman aged 25 to 45 who had recovered from COVID-19.

The rearrangement links TRBV12-3 or TRBV12-4 to TRBJ2-7; 9 nucleotides agree with TRBD2. This CDR3 spans 13 amino acids. V shed 6 bases, J shed 5 bases, and the junction held 5 bases outside the gene matches. This chain's CDR3 is CASSSGTSHEQYF. DNA for the CDR3: TGTGCCAGCAGCTCAGGGACTAGCCACGAGCAGTACTTC.

The chain couples TRBV7-9 to TRBJ2-7, with a tentative D call TRBD1 (6 bases). Germline CDR1 reads SEHNR; CDR2 reads FQNEAQ (reference sequence). This CDR3 comprises 15 residues. V lost 3 bases and J lost 0, with 12 bases in between. The CDR3 sequence: CASSFGTPSSYEQYF. The CDR3 DNA sequence: TGTGCCAGCAGCTTCGGGACACCGAGCTCCTACGAGCAGTACTTC.

The J gene is TRBJ1-6, the V gene TRBV7-6, with D uncertain. The ends were cut back, 1 base at V and 7 bases at J, with 17 bases in the middle. The CDR3 contains 17 residues. In germline, CDR1 is SGHVS, CDR2 FNYEAQ. In nucleotides, the CDR3 is TGTGCCAGCAGCTTAGGTAGTTTTTTGCAGCGAAATTCACCCCTCCACTTT. Amino acids: CASSLGSFLQRNSPLHF.

This chain uses TRBV3-1 (or the pseudogene TRBV3-2) with TRBJ2-3; 7 nucleotides align to TRBD2. CDR3 length: 14 amino acids. Germline V gene lookup returns CDR1 LGHDT and CDR2 YNNKEL (reference sequence). V shed 2 bases, J shed 5 bases, and the junction held 4 bases outside the gene matches. The CDR3 loop is CASSQYRGVDTQYF. CDR3 DNA: TGTGCCAGCAGCCAATATCGGGGGGTAGATACGCAGTATTTT.

This clone was recorded once. V gene TRBV28 combines with J gene TRBJ1-1; 9 bases map to TRBD1. CDR3 length: 13 residues. CDR1 is MDHEN and CDR2 is SYDVKM in the germline V gene. J was trimmed by 11 bases and V by 5 bases; bases with no gene match: 9. CDR3 protein: CASSQDRGPVAFF. The CDR3 bases are TGTGCCAGCAGTCAGGACAGGGGCCCGGTGGCTTTCTTT. Full variable domain (rest looked up from reference TRBV28 and TRBJ1-1): DVKVTQSSRYLVKRTGEKVFLECVQDMDHENMFWYRQDPGLGLRLIYFSYDVKMKEKGDIPEGYSVSREKKERFSLILESASTNQTSMYLCASSQDRGPVAFFGQGTRLTVV.

V and J are TRBV3-1 (or the pseudogene TRBV3-2) and TRBJ1-1, with 9 nucleotides matching TRBD1. Germline V gene data show CDR1 as LGHDT and CDR2 as YNNKEL (reference sequence). The CDR3 has 13 residues. Germline trimming cut 4 bases from V and 5 bases from J; bases unmatched to any gene: 2. The CDR3 sequence is CASSPGTGTEAFF. The CDR3 DNA sequence: TGTGCCAGCAGCCCCGGGACAGGGACTGAAGCTTTCTTT.

The V and J genes are TRBV7-9 and TRBJ1-3; TRBD1 matches 10 bases. V lost 1 base, J lost 5 bases, and 5 bases stayed unmatched. CDR1 and CDR2 (germline): SEHNR, FQNEAQ (reference sequence). This CDR3 region has 16 residues. The DNA of the CDR3 is TGTGCCAGCAGCTTAGACGAGGGACAGGGGAGAAACACCATATATTTT. Translated, it gives CASSLDEGQGRNTIYF.

This clone was found once. The chain uses TRBV7-3 and TRBJ2-1, with 8 bases that match TRBD1. With 5 bases clipped from V and 7 bases from J, the junction kept 7 bases outside the gene matches. From germline, CDR1 is SGHTA and CDR2 FQGTGA. The CDR3 sequence is 14 residues long. The CDR3 loop reads CASSSRGQGNEQFF. CDR3 nucleotide sequence: TGTGCCAGCAGCAGCCGAGGACAGGGAAATGAGCAGTTCTTC.

V and J are TRBV12-3 or TRBV12-4 and TRBJ2-1; D perhaps matches TRBD2 (5 bases). The germline V and J ends were trimmed by 5 bases and 10 bases, with 9 bases remaining between them. The CDR3 loop spans 11 amino acids. CDR3 loop: CASSPTGEQFF. In DNA, the CDR3 is TGTGCCAGCAGTCCGACGGGGGAGCAGTTCTTC.

V usage is TRBV3-1 (or the pseudogene TRBV3-2) and J usage is TRBJ2-7, with TRBD1 matching over 11 bases. The junction had 11 bases not matched to a gene; V was cut back by 4 bases and J by 12 bases. The CDR3 runs to 14 residues. CDR1 is LGHDT, CDR2 YNNKEL, per germline (reference sequence). CDR3 DNA sequence: TGTGCCAGCAGCCGCTCCGGGACAGGGGGTAAATTGTACTTC. It yields the protein CASSRSGTGGKLYF.

The chain employs TRBV11-2 and TRBJ1-4; 9 bases are a match to TRBD1. Germline V gene sequence: CDR1 SGHAT, CDR2 FQNNGV. The V segment lost 6 bases and the J segment 2 bases; nucleotides outside the gene matches: 10. The CDR3 contains 17 residues. DNA of the CDR3: TGTGCCAGCAGAAGGACAGGGGCTTGGGTGACTAATGAAAAACTGTTTTTT. Its translation: CASRRTGAWVTNEKLFF. The whole variable domain, filled in from reference TRBV11-2 and TRBJ1-4, reads EAGVAQSPRYKIIEKRQSVAFWCNPISGHATLYWYQQILGQGPKLLIQFQNNGVVDDSQLPKDRFSAERLKGVDSTLKIQPAKLEDSAVYLCASRRTGAWVTNEKLFFGSGTQLSVL.

This clone was seen a few times. The chain joins TRBV4-3 to TRBJ1-2; D possibly corresponds to TRBD1 (5 bases). This CDR3 region has 16 residues. Germline assignment: CDR1 LGHNA and CDR2 YSLEER. V gave up 2 bases and J gave up 4 bases, with 17 bases separating them. CDR3 sequence: CASSQSQDIQFYGYTF. The CDR3 DNA follows: TGCGCCAGCAGCCAAAGCCAGGACATCCAGTTCTATGGCTACACCTTC.

This sequence joins TRBV7-9 and TRBJ2-3; 12 positions agree with TRBD2. V dropped 5 bases and J dropped 4; count of bases not matched to a gene: 7. Germline values: CDR1 SEHNR, CDR2 FQNEAQ (reference sequence). CDR3 length: 16 amino acids. The CDR3 reads CASSQNLAGGSDTQYF. The DNA for the CDR3 is TGTGCCAGCAGCCAAAACCTAGCGGGAGGGTCAGATACGCAGTATTTT.

This clone has just a few counts. The genes are TRBV7-2 and TRBJ1-1; tentative D call: TRBD1 (5 bases). Germline V lookup: CDR1 SGHTA, CDR2 FQGNSA. CDR3 length equals 13 residues. Trimming stripped 8 bases from V and 2 bases from J, with 12 bases between. The CDR3 DNA reads as TGTGCCAGCCGAAGGGGAATTAACACTGAAGCTTTCTTT. It yields the protein CASRRGINTEAFF.

The rearrangement links TRBV30 to TRBJ2-2; D is perhaps TRBD2 (5 bases). The germline gives CDR1 GTSNPN, CDR2 SVGIG (reference sequence). V shed 3 bases and J shed 0 bases, with 5 bases lying between them. This CDR3 has 13 residues. CDR3 bases: TGTGCCTGGAGGGGAGCGAACACCGGGGAGCTGTTTTTT. Translated, it gives CAWRGANTGELFF.

The genes are TRBV5-1 and TRBJ2-7, with 7 bases identical to TRBD2. Germline loops: CDR1 SGHRS, CDR2 YFSETQ. J was trimmed by 2 bases and V by 3 bases; bases with no gene match: 11. This CDR3 is 16 amino acids long. CDR3 DNA: TGCGCCAGCAGCTCCGTGTTGGGCGGGGGAACCTACGAGCAGTACTTC. Its translation is CASSSVLGGGTYEQYF.

V gene TRBV5-4 combines with J gene TRBJ2-7; 8 bases are a match to TRBD2. The junction had 6 bases not matched to a gene; V was cut back by 5 bases and J by 5 bases. The CDR3 extends over 13 amino acids. CDR1 and CDR2 from the germline V gene are SGHNT and YYREEE (reference sequence). The CDR3 sequence is CASRSGSNNEQYF. CDR3 bases: TGTGCCAGCAGAAGCGGGAGTAATAACGAGCAGTACTTC. Full variable domain (remainder filled in from reference TRBV5-4 and TRBJ2-7): ETGVTQSPTHLIKTRGQQVTLRCSSQSGHNTVSWYQQALGQGPQFIFQYYREEENGRGNFPPRFSGLQFPNYSSELNVNALELDDSALYLCASRSGSNNEQYFGPGTRLTVT.

This chain uses TRBV19 with TRBJ2-1; 15 nucleotides line up with TRBD2. This CDR3 spans 15 amino acids. Trimming took 8 bases from V and 9 from J; bases not matched to a gene: 8. Germline V gene data show CDR1 as LNHDA and CDR2 as SQIVND (reference sequence). The CDR3 nucleotides read TGTGCCAGTTCTAGGACTAGCGGGGGGGCCGGTGAGCAGTTCTTC. It encodes CASSRTSGGAGEQFF.

This sequence joins TRBV7-6 and TRBJ2-7, with TRBD1 matching over 9 bases. The CDR3 runs 15 residues. Germline V gene lookup returns CDR1 SGHVS and CDR2 FNYEAQ. With 4 bases clipped from V and 7 bases from J, the junction kept 11 bases outside the gene matches. This CDR3 reads CASSSDRGSSGEQYF. The CDR3 DNA is TGTGCCAGCAGCTCAGACAGGGGGAGCTCGGGGGAGCAGTACTTC.